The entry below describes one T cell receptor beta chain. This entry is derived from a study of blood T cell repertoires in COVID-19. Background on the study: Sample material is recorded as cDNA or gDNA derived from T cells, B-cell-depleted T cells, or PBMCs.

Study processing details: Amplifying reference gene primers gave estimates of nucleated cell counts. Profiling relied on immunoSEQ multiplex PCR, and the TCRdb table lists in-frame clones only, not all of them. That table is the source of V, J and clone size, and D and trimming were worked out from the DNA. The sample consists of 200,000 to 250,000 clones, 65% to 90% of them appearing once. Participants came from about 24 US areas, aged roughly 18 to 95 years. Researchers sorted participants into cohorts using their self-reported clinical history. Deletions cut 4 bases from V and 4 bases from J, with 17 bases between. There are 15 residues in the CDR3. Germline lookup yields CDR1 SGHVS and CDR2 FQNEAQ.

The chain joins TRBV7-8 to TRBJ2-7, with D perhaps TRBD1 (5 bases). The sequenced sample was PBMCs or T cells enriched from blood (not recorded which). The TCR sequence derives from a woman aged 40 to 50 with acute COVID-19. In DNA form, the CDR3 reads TGTGCCAGCAGCTCTGTTGGGCAGGGTCGATACGAGCAGTACTTC. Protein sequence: CASSSVGQGRYEQYF.